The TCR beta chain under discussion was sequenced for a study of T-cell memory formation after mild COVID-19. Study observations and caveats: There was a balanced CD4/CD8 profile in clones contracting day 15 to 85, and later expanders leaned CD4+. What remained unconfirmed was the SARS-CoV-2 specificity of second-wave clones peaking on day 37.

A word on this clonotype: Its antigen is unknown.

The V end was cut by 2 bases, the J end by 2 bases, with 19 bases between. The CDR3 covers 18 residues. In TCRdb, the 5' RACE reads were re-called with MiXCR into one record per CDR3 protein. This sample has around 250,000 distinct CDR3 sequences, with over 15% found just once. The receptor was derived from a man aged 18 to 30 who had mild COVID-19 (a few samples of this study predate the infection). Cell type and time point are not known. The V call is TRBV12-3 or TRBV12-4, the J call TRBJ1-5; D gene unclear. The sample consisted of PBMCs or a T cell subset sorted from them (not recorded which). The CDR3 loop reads CASSLIVAVAAGNQPQHF. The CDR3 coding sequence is TGTGCCAGCAGTTTAATAGTAGCGGTCGCAGCGGGCAATCAGCCCCAGCATTTT.